Below are 21 T cell receptor beta chains sequenced from a single sample in a study of blood T cell repertoires in COVID-19 (dated by TCRdb to about 2020). Libraries were made using the immunoSEQ multiplex PCR assay. This immuneACCESS table, as held by TCRdb, lists in-frame sequences with V and J called but not all clones. Of the missing ones, under half trace to an unresolved V gene in checked studies; the others have no known cause. The sample profile shows around 180,000 clones; 84% of them were found once. 6.5% to 8.5% of the sample is taken by the ten largest. The specimen sequenced was peripheral blood. The receptors originated from a human donor in a cohort sampled during active COVID-19.

V is TRBV5-1 and J is TRBJ1-2, with D tentatively TRBD1 (6 bases). Germline CDR1 and CDR2: SGHRS and YFSETQ. The CDR3 sequence is 12 residues long. Trimming removed 5 bases from V and 8 bases from J, with 13 bases in between. The CDR3 DNA sequence: TGCGCCAGCAGGTCATCAGGGGAAGGCTACACCTTC. It encodes CASRSSGEGYTF.

V usage is TRBV6-4 and J usage is TRBJ2-5; D remains unclear. CDR1 MRHNA and CDR2 SNTAGT come from the germline V gene. The CDR3 totals 13 residues. V was trimmed by 5 bases and J by 4 bases, leaving 11 bases between them. The CDR3 spells CASSINRGETQYF. In DNA, the CDR3 is TGTGCCAGCAGTATCAACCGCGGAGAGACCCAGTACTTC.

The chain combines TRBV25-1 with TRBJ1-1; D possibly corresponds to TRBD1 (6 bases). Germline CDR1 reads MGHDK; CDR2 reads SYGVNS. The ends were cut back, 5 bases at V and 3 bases at J, with 10 bases in the middle. This CDR3 spans 13 amino acids. CDR3 nucleotides: TGTGCCAGCAGTTACAGGGCAGACACTGAAGCTTTCTTT. This sequence encodes CASSYRADTEAFF.

This chain uses TRBV6-5 with TRBJ1-2; D is unresolved. V was shortened by 0 bases and J by 2 bases, with 7 bases between the two germline ends. The CDR3 loop spans 14 amino acids. CDR1 is MNHEY, CDR2 SVGAGI, per germline. CDR3 protein: CASSYSARNYGYTF. The CDR3 DNA follows: TGTGCCAGCAGTTACTCGGCCAGAAACTATGGCTACACCTTC.

The CDR3 loop reads CASSILGAVFHGYTF. The CDR3 DNA sequence: TGTGCCAGTAGTATCCTTGGGGCGGTCTTTCATGGCTACACCTTC. V usage is TRBV19 and J usage is TRBJ1-2; maybe TRBD1 (5 bases). Germline loops: CDR1 LNHDA, CDR2 SQIVND (reference sequence). With 3 bases removed from V and 6 bases from J, the gap between germline ends came to 17 bases. The CDR3 loop spans 15 amino acids. Complete variable domain (other parts from reference TRBV19 and TRBJ1-2): DGGITQSPKYLFRKEGQNVTLSCEQNLNHDAMYWYRQDPGQGLRLIYYSQIVNDFQKGDIAEGYSVSREKKESFPLTVTSAQKNPTAFYLCASSILGAVFHGYTFGSGTRLTVV.

The V and J genes are TRBV19 and TRBJ1-4; 9 nucleotides match TRBD1. Germline V gene lookup returns CDR1 LNHDA and CDR2 SQIVND (reference sequence). V shed 4 bases, J shed 8 bases, and the junction held 8 bases outside the gene matches. The CDR3 covers 15 residues. The CDR3 is CASSTQGQGGEKLFF. CDR3 coding DNA: TGTGCCAGTAGTACACAGGGACAGGGTGGGGAAAAACTGTTTTTT.

The chain has TRBV7-9 and TRBJ1-3; no clear D. Germline V gene data show CDR1 as SEHNR and CDR2 as FQNEAQ (reference sequence). V was cut by 2 bases and J by 1 base, with 15 bases left in between. The CDR3 covers 17 residues. The CDR3, as DNA: TGTGCCAGCAGCTTACCGGTGTCGGGTTCGTCTGGAAACACCATATATTTT. The encoded protein is CASSLPVSGSSGNTIYF.

The chain has TRBV6-1 and TRBJ2-7; 8 nucleotides agree with TRBD1. Germline values: CDR1 MNHNS, CDR2 SASEGT. This CDR3 contains 18 residues. Trimming at V came to 4 bases and at J to 4 bases, leaving 18 bases not matched to a gene. CDR3 DNA sequence: TGTGCCAGCAGTGTTACCGGGATGATCGGACAGGGTCGGTACGAGCAGTACTTC. As protein: CASSVTGMIGQGRYEQYF.

In regard to this clone: Other DNA sequences from this sample encode an identical CDR3 as well. V and J are TRBV4-1 and TRBJ1-1, with TRBD1 matching over 7 bases. This CDR3 is 15 amino acids long. Germline CDR1 and CDR2: MGHRA and YSYEKL. Germline trimming cut 0 bases from V and 2 bases from J; bases unmatched to any gene: 3. DNA for the CDR3: TGCGCCAGCAGCCAAGATCAGGGGGTAAACACTGAAGCTTTCTTT. Protein sequence: CASSQDQGVNTEAFF.

The genes are TRBV13 and TRBJ2-7, with TRBD2 matching 8 bases. CDR1 PRHDT and CDR2 FYEKMQ come from the germline V gene (reference sequence). This CDR3 has 15 residues. J was trimmed by 4 bases and V by 5 bases; bases with no gene match: 10. The CDR3 spells CASSPLGGGPYEQYF. The CDR3 DNA reads TGTGCCAGCAGCCCCCTCGGGGGGGGGCCATACGAGCAGTACTTC.

The V call is TRBV13, the J call TRBJ1-1; TRBD1 matches 8 bases. Germline V gives CDR1 PRHDT, CDR2 FYEKMQ (reference sequence). V trimming: 5 bases; J trimming: 3 bases; junction bases outside the gene matches: 5. The length of the CDR3 is 14 residues. CDR3 loop: CASSRNRGDTEAFF. CDR3 bases: TGTGCCAGCAGCCGAAACAGGGGGGACACTGAAGCTTTCTTT. The full variable domain, completed using reference TRBV13 and TRBJ1-1, is AAGVIQSPRHLIKEKRETATLKCYPIPRHDTVYWYQQGPGQDPQFLISFYEKMQSDKGSIPDRFSAQQFSDYHSELNMSSLELGDSALYFCASSRNRGDTEAFFGQGTRLTVV.

J is TRBJ2-5 and V is TRBV29-1; unclear D gene. Trimming left V 6 bases short and J 5 bases short, with 7 bases between. This CDR3 is built from 10 residues. Germline loops: CDR1 SQVTM, CDR2 ANQGSEA. CDR3 sequence: CSVERETQYF. In DNA, the CDR3 is TGCAGCGTCGAGAGGGAGACCCAGTACTTC. The full variable domain, rest sourced from reference TRBV29-1 and TRBJ2-5, is SAVISQKPSRDICQRGTSLTIQCQVDSQVTMMFWYRQQPGQSLTLIATANQGSEATYESGFVIDKFPISRPNLTFSTLTVSNMSPEDSSIYLCSVERETQYFGPGTRLLVL.

The chain uses TRBV27 and TRBJ1-1, with 7 positions matching TRBD1. Germline CDR1 and CDR2: MNHEY and SMNVEV (reference sequence). J was trimmed by 1 base and V by 5 bases; bases with no gene match: 7. This CDR3 comprises 15 residues. The CDR3 coding sequence is TGTGCCAGCAGTGCCCCCAGACAGGGGAACACTGAAGCTTTCTTT. It specifies CASSAPRQGNTEAFF.

This clone was recorded only once. The chain recombines TRBV3-1 (or the pseudogene TRBV3-2) with TRBJ1-2, with 11 bases matching TRBD1. Germline-derived CDR1 and CDR2 are LGHDT and YNNKEL (reference sequence). Trimming removed 7 bases from V and 8 bases from J; junction bases left unmatched: 12. The CDR3 loop spans 15 amino acids. CDR3 sequence: CASTNLGQGAEGYTF. The CDR3 region has the DNA TGTGCCAGCACAAATTTAGGACAGGGGGCAGAAGGCTACACCTTC.

This clone was observed once. This sequence joins TRBV13 and TRBJ2-6; D perhaps matches TRBD2 (5 bases). V lost 3 bases to trimming and J lost 4 bases, with 10 bases between them. CDR1 is PRHDT, CDR2 FYEKMQ, per germline (reference sequence). There are 15 residues in the CDR3. The CDR3 loop reads CASSLKEVGANVLTF. The CDR3 DNA sequence: TGTGCCAGCAGCTTGAAGGAGGTCGGGGCCAACGTCCTGACTTTC.

The rearrangement joins TRBV6-5 to TRBJ1-1, with TRBD1 matching over 8 bases. The V gene end was trimmed by 6 bases and the J gene end by 6 bases; junction bases not matched to a gene: 3. Germline V CDR1 and CDR2: MNHEY, SVGAGI. This CDR3 comprises 12 residues. The CDR3 bases are TGTGCCAGCAGATTGACAGGGGCTGAAGCTTTCTTT. This sequence encodes CASRLTGAEAFF.

The chain links TRBV6-2 or TRBV6-3 to TRBJ2-5, with 9 bases lining up with TRBD2. Germline CDR1 reads MNHEY; CDR2 reads SVGEGT. V shed 5 bases, J shed 1 base, and the junction held 11 bases outside the gene matches. CDR3 length equals 17 residues. CDR3: CASSGGTAGGTQETQYF. The CDR3 DNA sequence: TGTGCCAGCAGTGGAGGGACAGCGGGGGGAACCCAAGAGACCCAGTACTTC.

This clone was counted once. This rearrangement joins TRBV27 to TRBJ2-1; 10 bases fit TRBD2. Trimming removed 5 bases from V and 5 bases from J; junction bases left unmatched: 9. The CDR3 loop spans 16 amino acids. Germline CDR1 MNHEY, CDR2 SMNVEV (reference sequence). The CDR3 nucleotides read TGTGCCAGCAGTCTTTACGTCCTAGCGGGGGACAATGAGCAGTTCTTC. The encoded protein is CASSLYVLAGDNEQFF.

The chain uses TRBV5-1 and TRBJ1-5; unclear D gene. Germline values: CDR1 SGHRS, CDR2 YFSETQ. V was trimmed by 4 bases and J by 0 bases, leaving 11 bases between them. The CDR3 runs 15 residues. CDR3 amino acids: CASSETDFSNQPQHF. DNA of the CDR3: TGCGCCAGCAGCGAGACTGACTTTAGCAATCAGCCCCAGCATTTT.

The genes are TRBV15 and TRBJ2-5, with 12 bases lining up with TRBD2. This CDR3 is 17 amino acids long. Germline V gene lookup returns CDR1 LNHNV and CDR2 YYDKDF (reference sequence). The V gene end was trimmed by 6 bases and the J gene end by 0 bases; junction bases not matched to a gene: 8. This CDR3 reads CATRPTSGGPYQETQYF. DNA of the CDR3: TGTGCCACCAGACCAACTAGCGGGGGGCCGTACCAAGAGACCCAGTACTTC. The full variable domain, rest sourced from reference TRBV15 and TRBJ2-5, is DAMVIQNPRYQVTQFGKPVTLSCSQTLNHNVMYWYQQKSSQAPKLLFHYYDKDFNNEADTPDNFQSRRPNTSFCFLDIRSPGLGDTAMYLCATRPTSGGPYQETQYFGPGTRLLVL.

The J gene is TRBJ2-3, the V gene TRBV12-5; 7 bases are a match to TRBD2. Germline assignment: CDR1 LGHNT and CDR2 FRNRAP. After removal of 2 bases from V and 6 bases from J, the junction contained 14 bases not matched to a gene. The CDR3 loop spans 17 amino acids. The DNA of the CDR3 is TGTGCTAGTGGTTTGCCCGGTGTCGGGGGGTCAATGGATACGCAGTATTTT. It is translated as CASGLPGVGGSMDTQYF.